This is a list of T cell receptor beta chains from one sample in a study of identical twins. TCRdb re-derived calls from the 5' RACE reads in MiXCR, one entry per CDR3 protein. This table holds 400,000 to 500,000 distinct CDR3 sequences, about 18% found once. Sequencing used naive T cells sorted from blood. All receptors derive from a man aged 50 or older in good health. Both conserved end residues are part of each CDR3. D genes are given only for firm matches. Only some rows state a clone size, as once, few, many or a class for expanded clones.

>many|TRBV5-1|TRBJ2-1|14|NA
TGCGCCAGCAGCTTGGCAAGGATTAACAATGAGCAGTTCTTC
CASSLARINNEQFF
>NA|TRBV5-1|TRBJ2-1|13|NA
TGCGCCAGCAGCTTGCTGGTGTACAATGAGCAGTTCTTC
CASSLLVYNEQFF
>many|TRBV12-3/TRBV12-4|TRBJ2-1|16|TRBD2
TGTGCCAGCAGTTTCGGACTAGCGGGAGGGAAGGCTGAGCAGTTCTTC
CASSFGLAGGKAEQFF
>many|TRBV5-1|TRBJ1-6|14|TRBD1
TGCGCCAGCAGCTTCGGGACAGGGGATTCACCCCTCCACTTT
CASSFGTGDSPLHF
>NA|TRBV12-3/TRBV12-4|TRBJ2-1|13|NA
TGTGCCAGCAGGACGGACAGTTACAATGAGCAGTTCTTC
CASRTDSYNEQFF
>NA|TRBV4-1|TRBJ1-5|14|NA
TGCGCCAGCAGCCAAGGGGGGAGAAATCAGCCCCAGCATTTT
CASSQGGRNQPQHF
>NA|TRBV6-2/TRBV6-3|TRBJ2-2|13|NA
TGTGCCAGCAGTTACTCGAGGACCGGGGAGCTGTTTTTT
CASSYSRTGELFF
>many|TRBV29-1|TRBJ1-2|12|TRBD1
TGCAGCGTGAGGGGACAGGGGATAGACTACACCTTC
CSVRGQGIDYTF
>NA|TRBV7-8|TRBJ2-5|14|NA
TGTGCCAGCAGCTTATGGGATTCCCAAGAGACCCAGTACTTC
CASSLWDSQETQYF
>NA|TRBV11-2|TRBJ1-3|15|NA
TGTGCCAGCAGCTCACAGGCGAGCTCTGGAAACACCATATATTTT
CASSSQASSGNTIYF
>many|TRBV15|TRBJ2-3|14|NA
TGTGCCACCAGCAGAGCCGGATCCGCAGATACGCAGTATTTT
CATSRAGSADTQYF
>many|TRBV10-3|TRBJ2-5|12|NA
TGTGCCATCAGTGGAAGTGGCGAGACCCAGTACTTC
CAISGSGETQYF
>NA|TRBV6-5|TRBJ2-2|19|TRBD2
TGTGCCAGCAGTTACTCCGGGACTAGCGGGACCTCCGGCACCGGGGAGCTGTTTTTT
CASSYSGTSGTSGTGELFF
>NA|TRBV5-1|TRBJ2-7|14|TRBD1
TGCGCCAGCAGCTCCTACGACAGGGCCGGGGAGCAGTACTTC
CASSSYDRAGEQYF
>NA|TRBV7-9|TRBJ2-3|14|NA
TGTGCCAGCAGCCTACGCCAGGGCCCAGATACGCAGTATTTT
CASSLRQGPDTQYF
>few|TRBV6-5|TRBJ2-1|16|NA
TGTGCCAGCAGTTACGCACTCGGGACCAATAACAATGAGCAGTTCTTC
CASSYALGTNNNEQFF
>many|TRBV7-6|TRBJ2-7|14|TRBD1
TGTGCCAGCAGCCGTACCGGGACAGCCTACGAGCAGTACTTC
CASSRTGTAYEQYF
>once|TRBV12-3/TRBV12-4|TRBJ2-2|15|TRBD1
TGTGCCAGCAGTTTAAGGGGGCGCACCACCGGGGAGCTGGTTTTT
CASSLRGRTTGELVF
>NA|TRBV19|TRBJ2-7|14|TRBD2
TGTGCCAGTAGTAGAACTAGCGGGGGCTACGAGCAGTACTTC
CASSRTSGGYEQYF
>few|TRBV5-6|TRBJ2-7|17|TRBD2
TGTGCCAGCAGCTTAAGTCTAGCGGGAGGCGGAACCTACGAGCAGTACTTC
CASSLSLAGGGTYEQYF